This is a list of T cell receptor beta chains from one sample in a study of CD4 T cells in relation to SARS-CoV-2 and coronaviruses. No cognate antigen is known for these TCRs. Clones were read by immunoSEQ multiplex PCR, and TCRdb kept only the in-frame ones, dropping some. The table shows about 22,000 clones, with around two thirds occurring only once. The sample consisted of CD4+ T cells from PBMCs, cultured in vitro. The source is a human donor in good health. Both conserved end residues are part of each CDR3. A D gene is named only where the DNA matches it firmly. Not every row has a clone size; where given, it reads once, few, many or a size class.

TRBV10-3	TRBJ1-6	-	once	TGTGCCATCAGGTCAGGGTTTGGGTCCTATAATTCACCCCTCCACTTT	CAIRSGFGSYNSPLHF
TRBV12-3/TRBV12-4	TRBJ2-5	-	-	TGTGCCAGCAGCCCATACGTGGGGGACCAGTACTTC	CASSPYVGDQYF
TRBV24-1	TRBJ1-1	TRBD1	-	TGTGCCACCAGTCCCGGAGGGGGCTTTAACACTGAAGCTTTCTTT	CATSPGGGFNTEAFF
TRBV6-5	TRBJ2-5	TRBD2	-	TGTGCCAGCACATCCTTGGCGGGAGGGCCGGAGACCCAGTACTTC	CASTSLAGGPETQYF
TRBV5-1	TRBJ1-1	TRBD1	-	TGCGCCAGCAGCTCTGGACAGGGGGCGCGATACACTGAAGCTTTCTTT	CASSSGQGARYTEAFF
TRBV2	TRBJ1-1	TRBD1	-	TGTGCCAGCAGTAGACAGGGGGGGACTGAAGCTTTCTTT	CASSRQGGTEAFF
TRBV30	TRBJ2-7	TRBD2	few	TGTGCCTGGAGTGTACATTTTGGAGCGGCTAACGGGGGGGAGCAGTACTTC	CAWSVHFGAANGGEQYF
TRBV3-1/TRBV3-2	TRBJ2-1	-	-	TGTGCCAGCAGCCATATCGAGATAGCTAACAATGAGCAGTTCTTC	CASSHIEIANNEQFF
TRBV7-9	TRBJ2-7	-	-	TGTGCCAGCAGCTTAGGCAGGGGATCTGACGAGCAGTACTTC	CASSLGRGSDEQYF
TRBV5-6	TRBJ1-3	TRBD1	-	TGTGCCAGCAGCTTGGATACAGGGGGCCTAGCAGGAAACACCATATATTTT	CASSLDTGGLAGNTIYF
TRBV20-1	TRBJ2-7	TRBD2	-	TGCAGTGCTAGTGGTTTAGCGGGGCCGGAGCAGTACTTC	CSASGLAGPEQYF
TRBV9	TRBJ2-1	-	-	TGTGCCAGCAGCTCAAGCGGGAATGAGCAGTTCTTC	CASSSSGNEQFF
TRBV7-9	TRBJ1-2	-	-	TGTGCCAGCAGCTTAAAGAGTGGGGGCTACACCTTC	CASSLKSGGYTF
TRBV11-2	TRBJ2-3	-	-	TGTGCCAGCAGCTACGGGACCGGACGTAACACAGATACGCAGTATTTT	CASSYGTGRNTDTQYF
TRBV15	TRBJ1-1	-	-	TGTGCCACCAGCAGAGATCGACTCGGGATCGGGGACACTGAAGCTTTCTTT	CATSRDRLGIGDTEAFF
TRBV6-4	TRBJ2-1	TRBD2	-	TGTGCCAGCAGTCAAGGTCGGGAGGGTGAGCAGTTCTTC	CASSQGREGEQFF
TRBV5-4	TRBJ2-7	-	-	TGTGCCAGCAGCTTGTTAATCGAGACGGGGGAGCAGTACTTC	CASSLLIETGEQYF
TRBV19	TRBJ2-3	TRBD2	-	TGTGCCAGTAGTAGGGATTTAGCGGGAGGCAGCACAGATACGCAGTATTTT	CASSRDLAGGSTDTQYF
TRBV28	TRBJ1-1	-	-	TGTGCCAGCAGCCCCCACGGGGTCACTGAAGCTTTCTTT	CASSPHGVTEAFF
TRBV7-9	TRBJ1-2	-	-	TGTGCCAGCAGCTTAGCCGGGTCCCGGGCGGATGGCTACACCTTC	CASSLAGSRADGYTF
TRBV27	TRBJ2-7	-	once	TGTGCCACCGCGGTATTTAGCTCCTACGAGCAGTACTTC	CATAVFSSYEQYF
TRBV19	TRBJ2-6	-	-	TGTGCCAGTAGTATGGCCCCTGCCTCTGGGGCCAACGTCCTGACTTTC	CASSMAPASGANVLTF
TRBV6-5	TRBJ1-2	-	-	TGTGCCAGCAGAAAAGGGGGTCCGCCGTATGGCTACACCTTC	CASRKGGPPYGYTF
TRBV10-3	TRBJ2-1	TRBD1	-	TGTGCCATCAACGGCCAGGGGGCTTACAATGAGCAGTTCTTC	CAINGQGAYNEQFF
TRBV7-8	TRBJ1-4	-	-	TGTGCCAGCAGCTCCGCGAACGGGAGAACTAATGAAAAACTGTTTTTT	CASSSANGRTNEKLFF
TRBV2	TRBJ1-5	-	few	TGTGCCAGCAGTGAAGGGACGGGCCTCAATCAGCCCCAGCATTTT	CASSEGTGLNQPQHF
TRBV5-1	TRBJ1-3	-	-	TGCGCCAGCAGCTTGGGTGGCTCTGGAAACACCATATATTTT	CASSLGGSGNTIYF
TRBV5-1	TRBJ1-2	TRBD1	-	TGCGCCAGCAGCTCCCAGGGGGTTGGCTACACCTTC	CASSSQGVGYTF
TRBV27	TRBJ2-1	TRBD2	-	TGTGCCAGCAGCCAGACTAGCGGGAGTGTTGAGCAGTTCTTC	CASSQTSGSVEQFF
TRBV6-5	TRBJ1-2	-	-	TGTGCCAGCAGTTACGGGACAACAGCTAACTATGGCTACACCTTC	CASSYGTTANYGYTF
TRBV3-1/TRBV3-2	TRBJ2-1	-	-	TGTGCCAGCAGCCCAATACTTGGGAATGAGCAGTTCTTC	CASSPILGNEQFF
TRBV15	TRBJ1-2	-	-	TGTGCCACCAGCAGAGATTTATCTAGCTACACCTTC	CATSRDLSSYTF
TRBV2	TRBJ2-3	-	-	TGTGCCAGCAGGAGCGGAGGAGGACGCACAGATACGCAGTATTTT	CASRSGGGRTDTQYF
TRBV7-9	TRBJ1-3	TRBD1	-	TGTGCCAGCACCTCGGACAGGGGCGGAAACACCATATATTTT	CASTSDRGGNTIYF
TRBV18	TRBJ2-1	-	-	TGTGCCAGCTCACCCCGGAGTAGCCGGGATGAGCAGTTCTTC	CASSPRSSRDEQFF
TRBV9	TRBJ2-3	TRBD2	few	TGTGCCAGCAGCGTAGCGGGAGGGTCAAATACAGATACGCAGTATTTT	CASSVAGGSNTDTQYF
TRBV3-1/TRBV3-2	TRBJ2-1	-	-	TGTGCCAGCAGCCAACCTAGCTCCTACAATGAGCAGTTCTTC	CASSQPSSYNEQFF
TRBV2	TRBJ2-1	TRBD1	-	TGTGCCAGCAGTGAAAGCCCAAGCCCTACAGGGGATGAGCAGTTCTTC	CASSESPSPTGDEQFF
TRBV7-9	TRBJ1-2	-	-	TGTGCCAGCAGCGTACGGGAGGGGGGCTACACCTTC	CASSVREGGYTF
TRBV27	TRBJ1-1	-	few	TGTGCCAGCAGTTTAGTGGGGGGCACGACTGAAGCTTTCTTT	CASSLVGGTTEAFF
TRBV18	TRBJ1-2	-	once	TGTGCCAGCTCACCAGGGGCAGGGAGCTATGGCTACACCTTC	CASSPGAGSYGYTF